This T cell receptor (beta chain) emerged from a study of cytomegalovirus exposure and HLA in healthy donors (dated by TCRdb to about 2017). Concerning the study at large: An earlier analysis of roughly 570 of the donors reported around 280 Gb of sequence data and 117 million unique TCR beta sequences obtained from some 170 million T cells. An early release covering approximately 600 HLA-typed donors comprised around 300 gigabases of sequencing data and around 80 million unique TCR sequences. Of the approximately 400 genotyped donors, 70% to 90% were placed in the genetic ancestry cluster associated with self-reported Caucasian donors. The study was designed to test whether signatures of past pathogen exposure could be identified by cataloging public T cell receptors. The T cell repertoires of some 670 subjects were profiled by immunosequencing and related to cytomegalovirus serostatus. Along with the roughly 670-subject first cohort, a separate validation cohort of over 90 different subjects was used. The study combined high-throughput TCR immunosequencing, statistical association of individual TCRs with disease status, and machine learning to predict cytomegalovirus infection status. A later analysis re-analyzed previously published TCR beta repertoires from 666 donors and added high-resolution HLA genotyping to study TCR occurrence patterns. Rather than using new phenotypic data, the later analysis identified candidate immune exposures from TCR beta sequences and from how often those sequences occurred across donors. To decide whether each TCR beta V gene segment behaved as functional or pseudogenic, an earlier analysis of nearly 600 of the donors relied on high-throughput TCR beta sequencing. Alongside the repertoire data, information on donor age, sex, ethnicity and CMV serostatus was compiled. Genome-wide SNP genotypes for about 65% of the 666 donors were used in a later genetic analysis, which treated that subset as a discovery cohort. Every repertoire in the discovery cohort had been generated on one and the same sequencing platform. Both class I and class II loci were covered by HLA typing, at four-digit resolution. The number of donors typed differed by locus, with about 620-630 for A, B, C, DRB1 and DQB1, 522 for DQA1, 600 to 610 for DPA1, and some 450 for DPB1. Four or five DR-DQ haplotypes were treated as single units for association and clustering because of strong linkage in the cohort. Among roughly 400 genotyped donors of the cohort, an average of approximately 240,000 unique TCR beta nucleotide sequences was sequenced per donor, of which about 18% were non-productive. Overall study results and their limits: In vitro tests confirmed that a few of the cytomegalovirus-associated TCR beta chains recognize cytomegalovirus antigens. In a later analysis, most CMV-associated TCR beta chains were found to appear HLA-restricted, with HLA associations seemingly driven largely by CMV exposure. Assigning TCR associations to individual alleles was difficult when HLA alleles, especially DR and DQ, strongly co-occurred. In an earlier analysis of 587 of the donors, most TCR beta V segments were observed in productive rearrangements about 90% or about 30% of the time, broadly matching IMGT annotations. While some public TCRs were present in many individuals, most TCR sequences turned up only very rarely across donors. A later genetic analysis associated a missense DCLRE1C variant with V-gene and J-gene trimming of TCR beta chains, and an independent cohort replicated the association. The authors suggested that the approach could potentially be extended to other disease states and immunological phenotypes. A further reported finding was that TCR beta sequences accurately predicted the HLA-A and HLA-B alleles for most subjects in the first cohort. For the cohort, immune exposure information was limited to CMV serostatus. In a later analysis, HLA-associated TCR beta chains were found to be more clonally expanded and to have lower generation probabilities than equally common non-associated chains. Several of the top co-occurrence clusters appeared to be linked to parvovirus B19, influenza, CMV and Epstein-Barr virus, according to a later analysis. Because counts were too low, more than 15 rarely observed V segments, including chromosome 9 orphons, were excluded from the earlier analysis of 587 of the donors. In a later genetic analysis, fewer N-insertions in productive TCRs were reported among donors in an Asian-associated ancestry cluster than the roughly 700-donor mean. Sequencing depth was assumed to be roughly uniform across donors in the presence/absence analyses, though that assumption may not hold. The 87-base-pair reads could not distinguish some IMGT-functional V segments, including TRBV6-2 and TRBV6-3, so those segments were excluded. A later analysis found that TCR association rates varied across HLA loci, with DRB1 alleles showing the most associated TCRs and HLA-C alleles the fewest. Linkage disequilibrium might explain the correlated functional status among segregating V segments, but an unknown experimental factor could not be excluded. In both the original and validation cohorts, the classifier was reported to diagnose cytomegalovirus status with high specificity and sensitivity. Because HLA typing was unavailable for some donors at each locus, only the typed subset was used in association tests. The sequencing pipeline was judged likely to have produced a cluster of highly shared sequence variants as a technical artifact. A total of fewer than 200 TCR beta chains were listed by the study as associated with cytomegalovirus. Only TCR beta chains were sequenced in this cohort, and the absence of alpha or paired-chain data limited detectable features. Specific HLA alleles were associated with 16,951 TCR beta sequences at a false discovery rate of 0.05 in a later analysis.

Clipping removes 3 bases from V and 5 bases from J, with 12 as the unmatched junction base count. Spanning cysteine to phenylalanine, the CDR3 consists of 18 amino acids. This entry keeps only the CDR3 DNA: 54 bases, framed from base 1. Sequences SNHLY (CDR1) and FYNNEI (CDR2) are obtained from the germline V gene. Comment on this clone: The specificity of this receptor is unknown. The record has no base qualities; no much larger clone is one base away.

Library preparation was by the immunoSEQ multiplex PCR assay. A mixture of 60 forward primers for TCR Vbeta segments and 13 reverse primers for TCR Jbeta segments was used in the multiplex PCR. The CDR3 region of rearranged TCR beta genes was amplified from genomic DNA by a multiplex PCR assay. Amplified TCR beta libraries were sequenced as 87-base-pair reads on the Illumina HiSeq System. As for how the authors treated the data: A later analysis tallied roughly 78 million unique TCR beta chains across the 666 repertoires, and approximately 9.9 million of those chains were shared by two or more donors. Raw reads were error-corrected and collapsed into unique sequences by a nearest-neighbor algorithm in which closely related sequences were merged to remove PCR and sequencing errors. CDR3 sequences were aligned to IMGT reference sequences to assign V, D and J gene segments. For a sequence to be retained, a match of at least six nucleotides was required to both a V gene segment and a J gene segment. Rearrangements were classified as productive when the CDR3 lacked stop codons and remained in frame with V and J, and all other rearrangements were classified as non-productive. CDR3 was defined according to IMGT convention as the region running from the second conserved V-encoded cysteine to the conserved J-encoded phenylalanine. The earlier analysis of roughly 590 of the donors excluded any sequence lacking an unambiguous match to a single V gene segment. An earlier analysis of approximately 590 of the donors called V segments functional above 56.7% productive rearrangements and segregating when the between-donor standard deviation exceeded 5%. A statistical classification framework was built to diagnose cytomegalovirus status from the catalog of TCR beta chain sequences. In a later analysis, TCR nucleotide sequences were compared against IMGT/GENE-DB human TR gene sequences so that V and J genes could be assigned. In a later analysis, CDR3 sequences and most-parsimonious VDJ recombination scenarios were assigned using the TCRdist pipeline. In a later analysis, every TCR beta chain was defined by the combination of its CDR3 amino acid sequence and its V-gene family, and reads without a unique V-gene family were dropped. In a later analysis, around 650 highly shared, low-generation-probability nucleotide sequences were removed to address suspected cross-contamination and a sequencing artifact. In a later analysis, a clonal expansion index for each public chain was calculated from normalized within-repertoire ranks of inferred template counts. A later analysis computed generation probabilities with a VDJ recombination model fitted to out-of-frame rearrangements, and checked the results against IGoR. In a later analysis, hypergeometric tests were used to score TCR-TCR, TCR-HLA and TCR-CMV co-occurrence, with a repertoire-size bias correction applied to TCR pairs. False discovery rates were estimated in a later analysis by permuting HLA or CMV assignments 20 times. A later analysis grouped co-occurring TCRs with DBSCAN, adding TCRdist sequence similarity when clustering within HLA-allele-positive subsets. Co-occurrence clustering excluded repertoires with fewer than 30,000 or more than 120,000 public chains, plus five with anomalous nucleotide sharing. Entries here come from immuneACCESS through TCRdb and include only in-frame sequences with V and J called. Some clones fail to appear in such tables; in the studies checked, an unresolved V gene covers under half of the shortfall, and the cause of the remainder is unknown. V and J calls and clone size are those listed in that table; D and trimming were worked out from the DNA. This sample comprises 120,000 or so clones, around two thirds of them detected only once. The ten largest clones represent roughly 8.2% of the sample.

In total, approximately 690 healthy bone marrow donors made up the cohort. All cohort members were sampled while nominally healthy, although unrecorded immune exposures were likely present. The donor tested CMV seropositive and was one of the 289 seropositive cohort members. A peripheral blood sample was collected from each donor, and TCR beta sequencing was performed on peripheral blood mononuclear cells. The Qiagen DNeasy Blood Extraction Kit was used to extract genomic DNA from the blood cell samples. Specimen: PBMCs. This TCR was recovered from a woman aged 40 to 49 in good health and CMV-seropositive. The chain links TRBV2 with TRBJ2-7, and TRBD2 aligns with 14 junction nucleotides. The nucleotide sequence reads TGTGCCAGCAGTGATTTGGGACTAGCGGGGGACCATATAAACGAGCAGTACTTC. It specifies CASSDLGLAGDHINEQYF.